Given below is one TCR beta chain in context. The CDR3 is 16 residues long. Germline V lookup: CDR1 SGDLS, CDR2 YYNGEE. V lost 0 bases and J lost 0, with 13 bases in between. This entry belongs to a study of T cells in localized non-small cell lung cancer. Measured with immunoSEQ multiplex PCR; TCRdb has only the in-frame clones, and not every one. Of about 2,100 clones listed, 22% were seen once; the top ten hold roughly 25%. Sequenced material: lung tumor tissue, taken before any cancer treatment. The sequence came from a woman aged 40-75 years with stage I lung adenocarcinoma. V gene TRBV9 combines with J gene TRBJ2-7; D gene ambiguous. DNA of the CDR3: TGTGCCAGCAGCGTAGGGCCCCTCATAAGCTCCTACGAGCAGTACTTC. Translating it yields CASSVGPLISSYEQYF.